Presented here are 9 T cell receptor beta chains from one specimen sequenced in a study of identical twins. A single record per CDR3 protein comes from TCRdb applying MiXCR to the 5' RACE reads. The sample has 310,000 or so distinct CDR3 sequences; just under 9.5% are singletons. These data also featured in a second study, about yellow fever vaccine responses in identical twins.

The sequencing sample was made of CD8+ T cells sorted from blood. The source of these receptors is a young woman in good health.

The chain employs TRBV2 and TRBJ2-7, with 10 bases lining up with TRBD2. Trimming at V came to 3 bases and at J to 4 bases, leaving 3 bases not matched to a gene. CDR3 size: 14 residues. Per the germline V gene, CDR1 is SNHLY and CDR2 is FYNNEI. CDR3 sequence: CASSDLAGGYEQYF. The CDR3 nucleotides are TGTGCCAGCAGTGACTTAGCGGGAGGTTACGAGCAGTACTTC.

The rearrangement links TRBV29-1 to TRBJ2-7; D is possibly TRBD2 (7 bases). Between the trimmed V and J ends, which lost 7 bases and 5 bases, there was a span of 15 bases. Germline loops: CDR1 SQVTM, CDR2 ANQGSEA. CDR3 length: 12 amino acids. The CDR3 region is CSAGGLDDEQYF. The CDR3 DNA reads TGCAGCGCCGGGGGGCTAGACGACGAGCAGTACTTC.

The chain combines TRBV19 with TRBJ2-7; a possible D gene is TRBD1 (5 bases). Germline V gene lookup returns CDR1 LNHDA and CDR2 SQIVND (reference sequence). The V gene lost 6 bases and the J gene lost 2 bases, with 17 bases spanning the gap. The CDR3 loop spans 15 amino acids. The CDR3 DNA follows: TGTGCCAGTAGCGCAAGCGACAGTAAACCCTACGAGCAGTACTTC. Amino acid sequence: CASSASDSKPYEQYF.

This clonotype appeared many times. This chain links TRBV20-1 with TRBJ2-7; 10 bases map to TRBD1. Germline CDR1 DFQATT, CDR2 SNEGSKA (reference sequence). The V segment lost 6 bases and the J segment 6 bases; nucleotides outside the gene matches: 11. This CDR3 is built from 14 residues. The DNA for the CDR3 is TGCAGTGCCAGTGGACAGGGGGAAGTATCCGAGCAGTACTTC. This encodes CSASGQGEVSEQYF.

CDR3 bases: TGTGCCAGCAATCTGGGCCTCGTGGATGAGCAGTTCTTC. It translates to CASNLGLVDEQFF. This chain uses TRBV27 with TRBJ2-1; no clear D. The V gene lost 7 bases and the J gene lost 8 bases, with 15 bases spanning the gap. CDR3 length equals 13 residues. Germline loops: CDR1 MNHEY, CDR2 SMNVEV (reference sequence).

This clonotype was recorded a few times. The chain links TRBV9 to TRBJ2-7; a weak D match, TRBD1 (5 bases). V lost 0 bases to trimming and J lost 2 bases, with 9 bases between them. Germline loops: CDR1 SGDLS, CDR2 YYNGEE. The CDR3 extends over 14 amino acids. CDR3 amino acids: CASSVAQGTYEQYF. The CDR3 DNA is TGTGCCAGCAGCGTAGCGCAGGGCACCTACGAGCAGTACTTC.

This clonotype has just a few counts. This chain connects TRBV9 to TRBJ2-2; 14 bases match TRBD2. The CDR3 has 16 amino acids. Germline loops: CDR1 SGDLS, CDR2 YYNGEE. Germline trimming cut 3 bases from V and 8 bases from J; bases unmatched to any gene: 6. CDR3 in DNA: TGTGCCAGCAGCGGGGGACTAGCGGGAGAATCAGGGGAGCTGTTTTTT. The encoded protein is CASSGGLAGESGELFF.

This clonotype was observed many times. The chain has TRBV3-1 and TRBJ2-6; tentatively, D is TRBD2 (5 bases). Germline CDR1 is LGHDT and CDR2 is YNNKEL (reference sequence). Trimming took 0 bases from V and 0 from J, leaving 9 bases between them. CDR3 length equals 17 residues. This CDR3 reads CASSQEFAGSGANVLTF. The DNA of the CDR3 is TGTGCCAGCAGCCAAGAGTTTGCGGGCTCTGGGGCCAACGTCCTGACTTTC.

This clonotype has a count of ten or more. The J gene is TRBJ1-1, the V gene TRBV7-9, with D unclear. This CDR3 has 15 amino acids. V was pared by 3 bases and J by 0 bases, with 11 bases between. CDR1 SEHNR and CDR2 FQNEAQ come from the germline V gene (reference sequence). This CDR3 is CASSFEWAVNTEAFF. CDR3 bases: TGTGCCAGCAGCTTCGAGTGGGCTGTGAACACTGAAGCTTTCTTT.